This is a list of T cell receptor beta chains from one sample in a study of T-cell reconstitution after alpha-beta-depleted transplantation in children. MiXCR, run by TCRdb on the PCR reads, gives a single entry per CDR3 protein. The sample has a few hundred thousand distinct CDR3 sequences, about 20% seen once. The sequenced sample was PBMCs from the stem cell graft donor, obtained from the stem cell graft. The receptors were gathered from a human donor who donated a stem cell graft to a child with acute myeloid leukemia. CDR3s include the opening cysteine and the closing phenylalanine or tryptophan. A D gene is named only where the DNA matches it firmly. The size field is filled for only some rows; it gives once, few, many or a size class.

v_call: TRBV21-1; j_call: TRBJ2-1; clone_size: few; d_call: .; cdr3_nt: TGTGCCAGCAGCAAAAGGAACCGAAGTAATGAGCAGTTCTTC; cdr3_aa: CASSKRNRSNEQFF
v_call: TRBV14; j_call: TRBJ2-7; clone_size: .; d_call: .; cdr3_nt: TGTGCCAGCAGCCATGGACGGCCCAGGTTCGACGAGCAGTACTTC; cdr3_aa: CASSHGRPRFDEQYF
v_call: TRBV4-2; j_call: TRBJ1-4; clone_size: .; d_call: .; cdr3_nt: TGTGCCAGCAGCCAAGATAGAAACAGGTGGAATGAAAAACTGTTTTTT; cdr3_aa: CASSQDRNRWNEKLFF
v_call: TRBV27; j_call: TRBJ2-7; clone_size: few; d_call: .; cdr3_nt: TGTGCCACCAACGTTCCCGGGACAAGTAAGCAGTACTTC; cdr3_aa: CATNVPGTSKQYF
v_call: TRBV5-1; j_call: TRBJ2-5; clone_size: .; d_call: .; cdr3_nt: TGCGCCAGCAGCTCCGGGACACTTCAAGAGACCCAGTACTTC; cdr3_aa: CASSSGTLQETQYF
v_call: TRBV28; j_call: TRBJ2-7; clone_size: once; d_call: .; cdr3_nt: TGTGCCAGCAGTTTATTTGGTGCCTACTACGAGCAGTACTTC; cdr3_aa: CASSLFGAYYEQYF
v_call: TRBV5-6; j_call: TRBJ2-3; clone_size: .; d_call: TRBD1; cdr3_nt: TGTGCCAGCAGCTTGGGACAGGGGCTGGGGTCTCTGGATACGCAGTATTTT; cdr3_aa: CASSLGQGLGSLDTQYF
v_call: TRBV20-1; j_call: TRBJ1-1; clone_size: many; d_call: .; cdr3_nt: TGCAGTGCCCTGATGGCTGCAAGGCCTGAAGCTTTCTTT; cdr3_aa: CSALMAARPEAFF
v_call: TRBV24-1; j_call: TRBJ2-1; clone_size: .; d_call: TRBD2; cdr3_nt: TGTGCCACCAGTGATTTGAAGCGGGAGGGCCACAGCTCCTACAATGAGCAGTTCTTC; cdr3_aa: CATSDLKREGHSSYNEQFF
v_call: TRBV5-1; j_call: TRBJ1-2; clone_size: .; d_call: TRBD1; cdr3_nt: TGCGCCAGCAGCTTGGCAGACAGGGGGCTTGGCTACACCTTC; cdr3_aa: CASSLADRGLGYTF
v_call: TRBV5-1; j_call: TRBJ2-5; clone_size: .; d_call: TRBD2; cdr3_nt: TGCGCCAGCAGCTTGTTGGTAGCGGGAAACAAAGAGACCCAGTACTTC; cdr3_aa: CASSLLVAGNKETQYF
v_call: TRBV7-2; j_call: TRBJ2-7; clone_size: .; d_call: .; cdr3_nt: TGTGCCAGCAGCCCACCGGGATTCCTTTCTGAGCAGTACTTC; cdr3_aa: CASSPPGFLSEQYF
v_call: TRBV20-1; j_call: TRBJ2-7; clone_size: .; d_call: TRBD2; cdr3_nt: TGCAGTGCTGGCGGACGGGGGGAGTCCTACGAGCAGTACTTC; cdr3_aa: CSAGGRGESYEQYF
v_call: TRBV4-3; j_call: TRBJ1-2; clone_size: few; d_call: .; cdr3_nt: TGCGCCAGCAGCCCTCAGGACGTGAACTATGGCTACACCTTC; cdr3_aa: CASSPQDVNYGYTF